This TCR beta chain came from a study of T cells in localized non-small cell lung cancer. Assay: immunoSEQ multiplex PCR; the TCRdb copy retains only in-frame clones and omits some. This table has about 40,000 clones, around 85% appearing once. This CDR3 region has 12 residues. Per germline, CDR1 MNHNY and CDR2 SVGAGI (reference sequence). Trimming took 4 bases from V and 15 from J, leaving 16 bases between them. The TCR was taken from a man aged 35-69 years with stage I lung adenocarcinoma. The J gene is TRBJ2-1, the V gene TRBV6-6; D is perhaps TRBD1 or TRBD2 (5 bases each). The sequencing here drew on peripheral blood, taken before any cancer treatment. The chain's CDR3 is CASSSAGTPVFF. The CDR3 DNA follows: TGTGCCAGCAGTTCCGCCGGGACCCCGGTGTTCTTC.